These 10 T cell receptor beta chains came from one sample sequenced in a study of T-cell reconstitution after alpha-beta-depleted transplantation in children. Molecular barcoding with unique molecular identifiers was used for the TCRbeta library. Each CDR3 protein gets one entry after TCRdb re-called the PCR reads with MiXCR. This table holds around 370,000 distinct CDR3 sequences, 10% found once. Material: PBMCs from the stem cell graft donor, obtained from the stem cell graft. The receptor source for this set is a human donor who donated a stem cell graft to a child with acute lymphoblastic leukemia.

The rearrangement uses TRBV27 and TRBJ2-3, with D perhaps matching TRBD2 (6 bases). Germline loops: CDR1 MNHEY, CDR2 SMNVEV (reference sequence). V was cut by 6 bases and J by 1 base, with 11 bases left in between. CDR3 length: 14 residues. This CDR3 reads CASSGGPGTDTQYF. CDR3 DNA sequence: TGTGCCAGCAGCGGAGGGCCGGGCACAGATACGCAGTATTTT.

This clonotype was picked up a small number of times. The J gene is TRBJ1-2, the V gene TRBV7-2; 9 bases agree with TRBD1. The J segment lost 6 bases and the V segment lost 1 base, leaving 3 bases of the junction unmatched. CDR3 length: 14 amino acids. Germline V gene sequence: CDR1 SGHTA, CDR2 FQGNSA. The CDR3 reads CASSLVQGANGYTF. CDR3 coding DNA: TGTGCCAGCAGCTTAGTACAGGGGGCGAATGGCTACACCTTC. Based on the CDR3 plus reference TRBV7-2 and TRBJ1-2, the full variable domain is GAGVSQSPSNKVTEKGKDVELRCDPISGHTALYWYRQSLGQGLEFLIYFQGNSAPDKSGLPSDRFSAERTGGSVSTLTIQRTQQEDSAVYLCASSLVQGANGYTFGSGTRLTVV.

The table lists this clonotype with a few counts. This chain uses TRBV6-1 with TRBJ2-7; 10 bases fit TRBD2. With V trimmed by 6 bases and J by 7 bases, 24 bases remained unmatched. Germline-derived CDR1 and CDR2 are MNHNS and SASEGT. This CDR3 contains 19 residues. CDR3 in DNA: TGTGCCAGCAGGCGTCCTCTGCTAGCGGGAGCGCCCGCTTGGGAAGAGCAGTACTTC. Protein: CASRRPLLAGAPAWEEQYF.

This clonotype was seen more than once but under ten times. The chain has TRBV5-1 and TRBJ2-7; D gene ambiguous. The CDR3 has 15 amino acids. Germline V gene lookup returns CDR1 SGHRS and CDR2 YFSETQ. The V end lost 0 bases, the J end lost 6 bases, and 16 bases lay between the germline ends. CDR3 coding DNA: TGCGCCAGCAGCTTGGATCCCGCACAACTGGGCGAGCAGTACTTC. Amino acid sequence: CASSLDPAQLGEQYF. Complete variable domain (other parts from reference TRBV5-1 and TRBJ2-7): KAGVTQTPRYLIKTRGQQVTLSCSPISGHRSVSWYQQTPGQGLQFLFEYFSETQRNKGNFPGRFSGRQFSNSRSEMNVSTLELGDSALYLCASSLDPAQLGEQYFGPGTRLTVT.

This clonotype was observed a handful of times. In nucleotides, the CDR3 is TGTGCCAGCAGTCTAGGAACGACACTCGGCCCAGGGGAGCTGTTTTTT. It codes for CASSLGTTLGPGELFF. The chain recombines TRBV12-3 or TRBV12-4 with TRBJ2-2, with D unresolved. V dropped 5 bases and J dropped 8 bases, with 21 bases sitting between them. CDR3 length: 16 residues.

This clonotype was seen repeatedly, ten times or more. The CDR3 region has the DNA TGCGCCAGCAGCCTTCGCACCGGGACTAGCGGCGAGCAGTTCTTC. It specifies CASSLRTGTSGEQFF. The gene calls are TRBV4-3 and TRBJ2-1, with 11 nucleotides matching TRBD2. This CDR3 spans 15 amino acids. The ends lost 4 bases at V and 10 bases at J; junction bases unmatched: 9. Germline assignment: CDR1 LGHNA and CDR2 YSLEER.

The sample holds a few counts of this clonotype. This chain connects TRBV2 to TRBJ2-2; D gene ambiguous. There are 13 residues in the CDR3. The V end lost 8 bases, the J end lost 1 base, and 8 bases lay between the germline ends. The germline V gene has CDR1 SNHLY and CDR2 FYNNEI. CDR3 bases: TGTGCCAGCTGGACGGGGAACACCGGGGAGCTGTTTTTT. Its translation: CASWTGNTGELFF.

V and J are TRBV28 and TRBJ2-7; D gene unclear. V was cut by 7 bases and J by 4 bases, with 17 bases left in between. The CDR3 covers 14 residues. Per germline, CDR1 MDHEN and CDR2 SYDVKM. The CDR3 sequence is CASIAVRAWYEQYF. The CDR3 region has the DNA TGTGCCAGCATTGCCGTGCGCGCTTGGTACGAGCAGTACTTC.

This chain uses TRBV19 with TRBJ1-2, with no clear D. The CDR3 consists of 15 residues. Germline CDR1 and CDR2: LNHDA and SQIVND (reference sequence). V lost 8 bases to trimming and J lost 2 bases, with 18 bases between them. CDR3 DNA sequence: TGTGCCAGTGATACTAATGGAGCCAGCAACTATGGCTACACCTTC. Translating it yields CASDTNGASNYGYTF.

This clonotype came up a few times. V gene TRBV4-3 combines with J gene TRBJ2-1, with 7 bases that match TRBD2. This CDR3 comprises 15 residues. Germline lookup yields CDR1 LGHNA and CDR2 YSLEER. V gave up 0 bases and J gave up 4 bases; unmatched junction bases: 3. CDR3 bases: TGCGCCAGCAGCCAAGATGCCGGGAGGTACAATGAGCAGTTCTTC. This gives the protein CASSQDAGRYNEQFF.